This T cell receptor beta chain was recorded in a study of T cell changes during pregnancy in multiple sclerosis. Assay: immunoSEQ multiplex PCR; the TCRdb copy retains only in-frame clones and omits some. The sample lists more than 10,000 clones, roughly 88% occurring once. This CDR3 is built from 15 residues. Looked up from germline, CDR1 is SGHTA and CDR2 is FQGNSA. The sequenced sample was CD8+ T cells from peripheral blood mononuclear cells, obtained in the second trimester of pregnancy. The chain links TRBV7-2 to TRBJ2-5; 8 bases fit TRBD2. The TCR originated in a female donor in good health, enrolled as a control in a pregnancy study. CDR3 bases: TGTGGGACAGCGTTCTCAGCGGGGGTAAAAGAGACCCAGTACTTC. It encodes CGTAFSAGVKETQYF.